Here is one T cell receptor (beta chain) with its context. RNA was extracted with the RNeasy kit, and a quantity of about 0.45 to 1 ug was reverse transcribed using random hexamers. Multiplex immunoSEQ PCR targeted 54 Vbeta and 13 Jbeta TCR beta segments. TCRdb called the immunoSEQ multiplex PCR reads again in MiXCR, with one record for every CDR3 protein. The sample lists about 190,000 distinct CDR3 sequences; 90% to 95% were seen once. This CDR3 region has 16 residues. The V and J ends lost 1 base and 7 bases respectively, with 14 bases between them. Looked up from germline, CDR1 is SEHNR and CDR2 is FQNEAQ (reference sequence). The data derive from a study of CD8 T cells in Susac syndrome.

The V and J genes are TRBV7-9 and TRBJ1-6; D might be TRBD1 (6 bases). This clonotype was obtained from a human donor in good health. Material: CD4+ T cells from PBMCs. CDR3 DNA sequence: TGTGCCAGCAGCTTAGAGGGGGGACTCTTCAATTCACCCCTCCACTTT. Its protein is CASSLEGGLFNSPLHF.